The 10 T cell receptor beta chains given below trace back to one sample, sequenced in a study of OX40 agonist ivuxolimab in advanced cancers. Generated by immunoSEQ multiplex PCR, the TCRdb table keeps only in-frame clones and is missing some. The sample shows about 36,000 clones, 70% to 80% of them seen only once. The input for sequencing was CD4+ or CD8+ T cells sorted from blood, taken in a trial of the OX40 agonist ivuxolimab. The source is an adult with an advanced solid tumor such as melanoma, head and neck, liver or kidney cancer.

By frequency in the sample, this clone is medium-sized. The chain is built from TRBV27 and TRBJ1-1; the D gene is possibly TRBD1 (5 bases). The CDR3 totals 13 residues. The V gene lost 5 bases and the J gene lost 1 base, with 8 bases spanning the gap. CDR1 is MNHEY, CDR2 SMNVEV, per germline (reference sequence). As DNA, the CDR3 is TGTGCCAGCAGTCTTGGACAGAACACTGAAGCTTTCTTT. It encodes CASSLGQNTEAFF.

The chain has TRBV4-1 and TRBJ2-6; no clear D gene. The CDR3 length is 15 residues. Germline lookup yields CDR1 MGHRA and CDR2 YSYEKL. The V end was cut by 1 base, the J end by 2 bases, with 6 bases between. The CDR3 DNA is TGCGCCAGCAGCCAAGGAGGAGCTGGGGCCAACGTCCTGACTTTC. This sequence encodes CASSQGGAGANVLTF.

The chain recombines TRBV6-1 with TRBJ2-3; 9 bases line up with TRBD2. The ends lost 1 base at V and 2 bases at J; junction bases unmatched: 4. Germline CDR1 and CDR2: MNHNS and SASEGT. CDR3 length: 16 residues. CDR3 protein: CASSEEAGGHTDTQYF. CDR3 coding DNA: TGTGCCAGCAGTGAAGAAGCGGGGGGCCACACAGATACGCAGTATTTT.

The chain employs TRBV10-1 and TRBJ1-3; TRBD1 matches 9 bases. Germline V CDR1 and CDR2: WNHNN, SYGVQD (reference sequence). The CDR3 loop spans 16 amino acids. V dropped 8 bases and J dropped 1; count of bases not matched to a gene: 9. The CDR3 bases are TGCGCCAGCTTCCAAAGACAGGGGGAGTCTGGAAACACCATATATTTT. The encoded protein is CASFQRQGESGNTIYF.

The V and J genes are TRBV6-5 and TRBJ1-1; D gene uncertain. This CDR3 comprises 15 residues. Germline assignment: CDR1 MNHEY and CDR2 SVGAGI. Trimming cost V 4 bases and J 4 bases, with 16 bases left between them. Here the CDR3 reads CASSLRAHAGTEAFF. The CDR3 DNA sequence: TGTGCCAGCAGTTTAAGGGCACACGCTGGCACTGAAGCTTTCTTT.

This clone was counted once. The chain employs TRBV6-1 and TRBJ2-7; D is unresolved. The V end was cut by 11 bases, the J end by 1 base, with 15 bases between. CDR3 size: 13 residues. The germline V gene has CDR1 MNHNS and CDR2 SASEGT. CDR3 sequence: CAGSLGSSYEQYF. In DNA form, the CDR3 reads TGTGCCGGTTCTCTGGGCAGTTCCTACGAGCAGTACTTC.

V usage is TRBV27 and J usage is TRBJ1-1; D uncertain. Trimming left V 6 bases short and J 0 bases short, with 11 bases between. Germline V lookup: CDR1 MNHEY, CDR2 SMNVEV (reference sequence). The CDR3 spans 14 residues. The CDR3 sequence: CASRLGRMNTEAFF. CDR3 DNA sequence: TGTGCCAGCAGATTGGGCCGCATGAACACTGAAGCTTTCTTT.

This clone occurred a few times. The chain recombines TRBV7-9 with TRBJ2-5; D gene ambiguous. The CDR3 covers 12 residues. Germline CDR1 reads SEHNR; CDR2 reads FQNEAQ (reference sequence). V was clipped by 4 bases and J by 4 bases, with 7 bases between them. CDR3 region: CASSSVAETQYF. CDR3 nucleotide sequence: TGTGCCAGCAGCTCGGTAGCAGAGACCCAGTACTTC.

The V gene is TRBV18, the J gene TRBJ2-2, with D possibly being TRBD1 or TRBD2 (6 bases each). Germline V gene lookup returns CDR1 KGHSH and CDR2 LQKENI. V dropped 6 bases and J dropped 5 bases, with 19 bases sitting between them. The CDR3 spans 16 residues. CDR3 coding DNA: TGTGCCAGCTCCCCGGATTGGGGGGCGCGGACCGGGGAGCTGTTTTTT. Translation gives CASSPDWGARTGELFF.

V and J are TRBV27 and TRBJ2-7; the D gene is possibly TRBD2 (5 bases). From germline, CDR1 is MNHEY and CDR2 SMNVEV (reference sequence). V was trimmed by 1 base and J by 1 base, leaving 8 bases between them. This CDR3 is built from 14 residues. CDR3 loop: CASSLFGGSYEQYF. CDR3 nucleotide sequence: TGTGCCAGCAGTTTATTTGGCGGGTCCTACGAGCAGTACTTC.